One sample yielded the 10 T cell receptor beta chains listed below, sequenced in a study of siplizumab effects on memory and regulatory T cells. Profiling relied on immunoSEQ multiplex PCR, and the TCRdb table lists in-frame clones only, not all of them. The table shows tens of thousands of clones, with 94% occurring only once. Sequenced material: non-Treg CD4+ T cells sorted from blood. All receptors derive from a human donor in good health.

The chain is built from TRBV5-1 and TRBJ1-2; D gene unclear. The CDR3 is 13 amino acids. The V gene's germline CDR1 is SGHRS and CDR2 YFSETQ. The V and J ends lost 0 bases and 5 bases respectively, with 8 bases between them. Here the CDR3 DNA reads TGCGCCAGCAGCTTGGTGTCGGAATATGGCTACACCTTC. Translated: CASSLVSEYGYTF.

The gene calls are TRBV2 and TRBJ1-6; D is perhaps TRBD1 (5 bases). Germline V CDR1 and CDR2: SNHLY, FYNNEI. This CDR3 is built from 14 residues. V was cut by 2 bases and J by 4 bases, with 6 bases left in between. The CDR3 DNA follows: TGTGCCAGCAGTGAAAGGGGATATAATTCACCCCTCCACTTT. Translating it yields CASSERGYNSPLHF.

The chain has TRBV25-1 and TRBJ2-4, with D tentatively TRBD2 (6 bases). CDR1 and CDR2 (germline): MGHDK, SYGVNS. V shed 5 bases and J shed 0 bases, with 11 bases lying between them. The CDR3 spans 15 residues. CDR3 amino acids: CASSLGGIAKNIQYF. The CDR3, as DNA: TGTGCCAGCAGTCTGGGGGGAATAGCCAAAAACATTCAGTACTTC. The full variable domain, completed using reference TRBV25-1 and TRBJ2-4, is EADIYQTPRYLVIGTGKKITLECSQTMGHDKMYWYQQDPGMELHLIHYSYGVNSTEKGDLSSESTVSRIRTEHFPLTLESARPSHTSQYLCASSLGGIAKNIQYFGAGTRLSVL.

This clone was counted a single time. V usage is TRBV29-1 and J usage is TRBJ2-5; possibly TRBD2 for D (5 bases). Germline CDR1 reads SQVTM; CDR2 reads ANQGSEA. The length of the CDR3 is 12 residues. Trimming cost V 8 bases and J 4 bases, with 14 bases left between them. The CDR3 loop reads CSLTSWGETQYF. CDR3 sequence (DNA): TGCAGCCTTACTAGTTGGGGAGAGACCCAGTACTTC.

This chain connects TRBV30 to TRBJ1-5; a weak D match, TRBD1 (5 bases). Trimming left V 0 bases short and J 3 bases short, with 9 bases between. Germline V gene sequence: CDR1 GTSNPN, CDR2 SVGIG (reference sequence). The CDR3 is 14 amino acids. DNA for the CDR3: TGTGCCTGGAGTGTCGCGGGGCTCAATCAGCCCCAGCATTTT. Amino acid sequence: CAWSVAGLNQPQHF.

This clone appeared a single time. The CDR3 nucleotides read TGTGCCAGCAGCCGGGGACTAGCGGGAGTGGGAGGAGGCTACAATGAGCAGTTCTTC. It codes for CASSRGLAGVGGGYNEQFF. The rearrangement joins TRBV7-3 to TRBJ2-1; TRBD2 matches at 14 bases. After removal of 5 bases from V and 3 bases from J, the junction contained 12 bases not matched to a gene. The length of the CDR3 is 19 residues. Germline V gives CDR1 SGHTA, CDR2 FQGTGA.

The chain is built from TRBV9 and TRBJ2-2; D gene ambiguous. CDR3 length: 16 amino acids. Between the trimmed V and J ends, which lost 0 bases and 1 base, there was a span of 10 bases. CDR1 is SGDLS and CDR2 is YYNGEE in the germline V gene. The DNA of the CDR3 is TGTGCCAGCAGCGTAGGGTGGGGAATGAACACCGGGGAGCTGTTTTTT. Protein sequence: CASSVGWGMNTGELFF.

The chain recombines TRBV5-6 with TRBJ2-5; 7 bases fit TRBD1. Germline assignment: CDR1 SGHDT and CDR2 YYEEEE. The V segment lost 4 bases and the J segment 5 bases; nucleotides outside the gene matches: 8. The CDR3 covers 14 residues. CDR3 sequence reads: CASSPTGFDETQYF. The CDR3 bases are TGTGCCAGCAGCCCGACAGGGTTCGACGAGACCCAGTACTTC.

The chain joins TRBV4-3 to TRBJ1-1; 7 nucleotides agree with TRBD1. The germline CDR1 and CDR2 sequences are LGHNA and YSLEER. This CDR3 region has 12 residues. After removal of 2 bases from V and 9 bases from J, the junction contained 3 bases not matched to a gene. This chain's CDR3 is CASSQTGEKAFF. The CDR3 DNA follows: TGCGCCAGCAGCCAAACAGGGGAGAAAGCTTTCTTT.

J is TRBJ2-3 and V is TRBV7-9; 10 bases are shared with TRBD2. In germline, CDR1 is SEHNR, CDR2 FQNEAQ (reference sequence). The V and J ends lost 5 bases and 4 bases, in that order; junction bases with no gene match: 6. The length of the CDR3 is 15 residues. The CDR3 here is CASSKERGGADTQYF. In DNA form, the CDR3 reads TGTGCCAGCAGCAAGGAGCGGGGGGGCGCAGATACGCAGTATTTT.